This T cell receptor beta chain was documented in a study of regulatory T cells in long-lasting Graves disease. According to the study, TCR beta libraries were built with iRepertoire HTBI primers and CDR3-region Arm-PCR. In TCRdb, the multiplex PCR reads were re-called with MiXCR into one record per CDR3 protein. The table records some 500,000 distinct CDR3 sequences, 16% of them present only once. Time point here: newly diagnosed GD, antithyroid drugs for less than 3 months. Construction of the TCR library relied on RNA isolated from PBMCs. In germline, CDR1 is LGHNT, CDR2 FRNRAP. The CDR3 length is 15 residues. V lost 2 bases to trimming and J lost 3 bases, with 13 bases between them. Another study also made use of these data, one on T cells in Graves' hyperthyroidism and ophthalmopathy.

This rearrangement joins TRBV12-5 to TRBJ1-1; D call uncertain. This specimen consisted of peripheral blood mononuclear cells (PBMCs), obtained at new diagnosis, from a patient treated with antithyroid drugs. The clonotype originates from a woman aged 40 to 65 with Graves disease. CDR3 bases: TGTGCTAGTGGTTTGACTCCTGGGGTAGACACTGAAGCTTTCTTT. It specifies CASGLTPGVDTEAFF.